These 25 T cell receptor beta chains originate from one sample sequenced in a study of blood T cell repertoires in COVID-19. Only in-frame clones appear in the TCRdb table, and some are missing; sequencing was by immunoSEQ multiplex PCR. The repertoire has about 190,000 clones, around 84% of them found once; the top ten carry 13% to 15%. The sample consisted of peripheral blood. These receptors all come from a man aged 30-40 years with active or convalescent COVID-19.

The chain joins TRBV4-1 to TRBJ2-3; 10 bases agree with TRBD2. Per germline, CDR1 MGHRA and CDR2 YSYEKL. The CDR3 runs to 18 residues. The V segment lost 1 base and the J segment 7 bases; nucleotides outside the gene matches: 14. CDR3 DNA: TGCGCCAGCAGCCAAGTCGGGTCTCGGGCTAGCGGGGGATATACGCAGTATTTT. Protein product: CASSQVGSRASGGYTQYF.

The V gene is TRBV5-1, the J gene TRBJ1-2, with TRBD1 as a possible D gene (5 bases). The CDR3 contains 13 residues. V lost 0 bases and J lost 8, with 11 bases in between. The germline gives CDR1 SGHRS, CDR2 YFSETQ. CDR3: CASSLDVRGGYTF. For the CDR3, the DNA is TGCGCCAGCAGCTTGGACGTCCGGGGGGGCTACACCTTC.

This chain uses TRBV6-1 with TRBJ1-4; 10 bases align to TRBD1. CDR1 and CDR2 (germline): MNHNS, SASEGT. The CDR3 length is 15 residues. V was clipped by 2 bases and J by 8 bases; unmatched bases: 5. The CDR3 DNA reads as TGTGCCAGCAGTGAAATGCGGGACAGGGGAGAAAAACTGTTTTTT. Translating gives CASSEMRDRGEKLFF.

The chain couples TRBV10-1 to TRBJ2-7, with D possibly being TRBD2 (5 bases). V lost 9 bases to trimming and J lost 0 bases, with 15 bases between them. Looked up from germline, CDR1 is WNHNN and CDR2 is SYGVQD (reference sequence). The CDR3 runs 14 residues. CDR3 region: CARSDLEGSYEQYV. The DNA of the CDR3 is TGCGCCAGGTCGGATCTTGAGGGCTCCTACGAGCAGTACGTC.

The chain recombines TRBV7-8 with TRBJ2-7, with 7 nucleotides matching TRBD1. The CDR3 is 12 amino acids. Unmatched junction bases numbered 8, after V lost 9 bases and J lost 6 bases. Germline CDR1 reads SGHVS; CDR2 reads FQNEAQ. This CDR3 reads CARADRVGEQYV. The CDR3 DNA sequence: TGTGCCAGGGCAGACAGGGTGGGCGAGCAGTACGTC.

The genes are TRBV15 and TRBJ1-1; D uncertain. Germline values: CDR1 LNHNV, CDR2 YYDKDF (reference sequence). V was cut by 1 base and J by 1 base, with 7 bases left in between. This CDR3 is built from 14 residues. CDR3 region: CATSRGAENTEAFF. For the CDR3, the DNA is TGTGCCACCAGCAGAGGAGCGGAGAACACTGAAGCTTTCTTT.

The rearrangement links TRBV2 to TRBJ1-2; tentative D call: TRBD1 (6 bases). V was trimmed by 6 bases and J by 6 bases, leaving 20 bases between them. Per germline, CDR1 SNHLY and CDR2 FYNNEI. CDR3 length: 15 residues. CDR3 sequence: CASRVGLGGGDGYTF. In DNA, the CDR3 is TGTGCCAGCAGAGTGGGGCTTGGAGGGGGGGATGGCTACACCTTC.

The sample holds a few counts of this clone. The V gene is TRBV30, the J gene TRBJ2-7; no clear D gene. Germline V gene lookup returns CDR1 GTSNPN and CDR2 SVGIG (reference sequence). The CDR3 is 11 residues long. V lost 3 bases to trimming and J lost 7 bases, with 10 bases between them. CDR3 amino acids: CAWSLSREQYF. DNA for the CDR3: TGTGCCTGGAGCCTTTCCAGGGAGCAGTACTTC.

This clone was picked up one time. The genes are TRBV24-1 and TRBJ2-1; 11 nucleotides agree with TRBD2. This CDR3 contains 15 residues. Germline trimming cut 4 bases from V and 5 bases from J; bases unmatched to any gene: 3. Germline CDR1 KGHDR, CDR2 SFDVKD. The CDR3 loop reads CATSELAGGHNEQFF. CDR3 DNA: TGTGCCACCAGTGAGCTAGCGGGGGGTCACAATGAGCAGTTCTTC.

The chain couples TRBV11-3 to TRBJ1-1; D unresolved. The germline V gene has CDR1 SGHNT and CDR2 YENEEA. The CDR3 totals 13 residues. Trimming removed 3 bases from V and 1 base from J, with 6 bases in between. Written as DNA, the CDR3 is TGTGCCAGCAGCTTTTCGCGGAACACTGAAGCTTTCTTT. Its translation: CASSFSRNTEAFF.

CDR3 in DNA: TGTGCCAGCAGGCACAGGTTGGGGGCAGTCAAAAACATTCAGTACTTC. Its translation: CASRHRLGAVKNIQYF. The J gene is TRBJ2-4, the V gene TRBV2, with D possibly TRBD1 on 6 matching bases. The ends were cut back, 6 bases at V and 3 bases at J, with 18 bases in the middle. There are 16 residues in the CDR3. CDR1 and CDR2 from the germline V gene are SNHLY and FYNNEI. The variable domain in full, completed from reference TRBV2 and TRBJ2-4, reads EPEVTQTPSHQVTQMGQEVILRCVPISNHLYFYWYRQILGQKVEFLVSFYNNEISEKSEIFDDQFSVERPDGSNFTLKIRSTKLEDSAMYFCASRHRLGAVKNIQYFGAGTRLSVL.

This clone was found once. The J gene is TRBJ2-1, the V gene TRBV28; 9 nucleotides line up with TRBD2. The V and J ends lost 5 bases and 10 bases, in that order; junction bases with no gene match: 15. The CDR3 sequence is 16 residues long. Germline V gene data show CDR1 as MDHEN and CDR2 as SYDVKM. The CDR3 is CASSPPAGAGGQEQFF. CDR3 sequence (DNA): TGTGCCAGCAGTCCTCCGGCTGGAGCGGGGGGCCAAGAGCAGTTCTTC.

The rearrangement joins TRBV4-1 to TRBJ1-4; D unclear. Germline CDR1 is MGHRA and CDR2 is YSYEKL. Deletions cut 0 bases from V and 8 bases from J, with 16 bases between. This CDR3 has 16 residues. The CDR3 loop reads CASSQEPGFEGEKLFF. The CDR3 DNA reads as TGCGCCAGCAGCCAAGAACCGGGTTTTGAGGGAGAAAAACTGTTTTTT.

V usage is TRBV27 and J usage is TRBJ2-2; TRBD2 matches 8 bases. CDR3 length equals 15 residues. Germline V CDR1 and CDR2: MNHEY, SMNVEV (reference sequence). The J segment lost 1 base and the V segment lost 6 bases, leaving 4 bases of the junction unmatched. The CDR3 DNA is TGTGCCAGCAGCCGGGGGGGGTGGAACACCGGGGAGCTGTTTTTT. Translation: CASSRGGWNTGELFF.

The rearrangement uses TRBV7-6 and TRBJ1-4; D perhaps matches TRBD1 (5 bases). This CDR3 contains 19 residues. The V end lost 5 bases, the J end lost 0 bases, and 22 bases lay between the germline ends. Looked up from germline, CDR1 is SGHVS and CDR2 is FNYEAQ. This CDR3 reads CASSPTQGGRHATNEKLFF. As DNA, the CDR3 is TGTGCCAGCAGCCCGACCCAGGGAGGGAGGCATGCAACTAATGAAAAACTGTTTTTT.

The rearrangement uses TRBV19 and TRBJ1-1, with 7 bases lining up with TRBD1. V was pared by 5 bases and J by 4 bases, with 7 bases of the junction left unmatched. CDR1 and CDR2 (germline): LNHDA, SQIVND (reference sequence). This CDR3 has 14 amino acids. Here the CDR3 DNA reads TGTGCCAGTAGTCTACGGCCAGGGGGCACTGAAGCTTTCTTT. Encoded protein: CASSLRPGGTEAFF.

The gene calls are TRBV28 and TRBJ1-5; the match to TRBD1 covers 9 bases. Germline V gives CDR1 MDHEN, CDR2 SYDVKM. Trimming cost V 6 bases and J 0 bases; bases outside gene matches: 9. The CDR3 loop spans 17 amino acids. DNA of the CDR3: TGTGCCAGCAGCTGGGACAGGGAGGCGAATAGCAATCAGCCCCAGCATTTT. Its protein product is CASSWDREANSNQPQHF.

This chain uses TRBV25-1 with TRBJ2-5, with 10 bases fitting TRBD1. J was trimmed by 3 bases and V by 3 bases; bases with no gene match: 10. CDR1 MGHDK and CDR2 SYGVNS come from the germline V gene. This CDR3 is 17 amino acids long. CDR3 residues: CASSEPRDRGWEETQYF. CDR3 in DNA: TGTGCCAGCAGTGAGCCCCGGGACAGGGGTTGGGAAGAGACCCAGTACTTC. The full variable domain, with the rest looked up from reference TRBV25-1 and TRBJ2-5, is EADIYQTPRYLVIGTGKKITLECSQTMGHDKMYWYQQDPGMELHLIHYSYGVNSTEKGDLSSESTVSRIRTEHFPLTLESARPSHTSQYLCASSEPRDRGWEETQYFGPGTRLLVL.

The chain links TRBV27 to TRBJ1-5; D possibly corresponds to TRBD1 (6 bases). V was cut by 3 bases and J by 6 bases, with 15 bases left in between. Germline V gene lookup returns CDR1 MNHEY and CDR2 SMNVEV (reference sequence). The CDR3 runs 15 residues. The CDR3 coding sequence is TGTGCCAGCAGTTTTAACAGGGACCCGACTCAGCCCCAGCATTTT. Its translation is CASSFNRDPTQPQHF.

The DNA for the CDR3 is TGCGCCAGCAGAGGGGCCTACGAGCAGTACGTC. This sequence encodes CASRGAYEQYV. This chain uses TRBV10-2 with TRBJ2-7, with TRBD1 as a possible D gene (5 bases). The CDR3 runs to 11 residues. Germline V CDR1 and CDR2: WSHSY, SAAADI. The V and J ends lost 6 bases and 2 bases respectively, with 5 bases between them.

The chain carries TRBV28 and TRBJ2-3, with 11 bases matching TRBD2. Looked up from germline, CDR1 is MDHEN and CDR2 is SYDVKM. After removal of 6 bases from V and 1 base from J, the junction contained 12 bases not matched to a gene. CDR3 length: 18 amino acids. The CDR3 sequence: CASRQTSGREGRTDTQYF. The CDR3 bases are TGTGCCAGCAGACAAACTAGCGGGAGAGAGGGTCGCACAGATACGCAGTATTTT.

The V and J genes are TRBV28 and TRBJ2-3; 10 bases map to TRBD2. The J segment lost 1 base and the V segment lost 1 base, leaving 5 bases of the junction unmatched. The V gene's germline CDR1 is MDHEN and CDR2 SYDVKM. The CDR3 totals 17 residues. The CDR3 here is CASSLSSGGVGTDTQYF. CDR3 DNA: TGTGCCAGCAGTTTATCCAGCGGGGGGGTGGGCACAGATACGCAGTATTTT.

The V gene is TRBV7-9, the J gene TRBJ1-4; 8 bases align to TRBD1. The V gene end was trimmed by 5 bases and the J gene end by 5 bases; junction bases not matched to a gene: 7. This CDR3 spans 15 amino acids. Germline CDR1 and CDR2: SEHNR and FQNEAQ (reference sequence). CDR3 nucleotides: TGTGCCAGCAGCCTCCGGGACAGGTGGAATGAAAAACTGTTTTTT. It specifies CASSLRDRWNEKLFF.

The V gene is TRBV15, the J gene TRBJ1-4; 10 bases align to TRBD1. This CDR3 is 16 amino acids long. CDR1 is LNHNV and CDR2 is YYDKDF in the germline V gene (reference sequence). Trimming took 0 bases from V and 7 from J; bases not matched to a gene: 5. The CDR3 region is CATSRDPGTGAEKLFF. The CDR3 region has the DNA TGTGCCACCAGCAGAGACCCCGGGACAGGGGCTGAAAAACTGTTTTTT.

The chain recombines TRBV7-8 with TRBJ2-5; 9 nucleotides agree with TRBD1. This CDR3 is 16 amino acids long. The trim removed 4 bases at V and 5 bases at J, leaving 11 bases unmatched. Germline V CDR1 and CDR2: SGHVS, FQNEAQ. Here the CDR3 DNA reads TGTGCCAGCAGCTGGAGCCGCGGGACAGGGTACGAGACCCAGTACTTC. Its protein product is CASSWSRGTGYETQYF.